One and the same sample provided the 4 T cell receptor beta chains below, sequenced in a study of radiotherapy plus CTLA-4 blockade in lung cancer. TCRdb's copy holds only in-frame clones and misses some; the assay was immunoSEQ multiplex PCR. Of about 73,000 clones detected, roughly 87% appear once; the ten largest clones hold around 40%. Sample: peripheral blood, taken from a patient treated with radiotherapy plus ipilimumab. All receptors come from a human donor with non-small cell lung cancer that progressed on radiotherapy plus ipilimumab.

This sequence joins TRBV27 and TRBJ2-5, with 7 bases identical to TRBD2. The CDR3 sequence is 17 residues long. CDR1 MNHEY and CDR2 SMNVEV come from the germline V gene (reference sequence). V dropped 0 bases and J dropped 2; count of bases not matched to a gene: 9. CDR3 region: CASSLSMASGYQETQYF. The CDR3 nucleotides are TGTGCCAGCAGTTTATCGATGGCTAGCGGATATCAAGAGACCCAGTACTTC.

The rearrangement links TRBV28 to TRBJ2-7; D call uncertain. The CDR3 sequence is 14 residues long. Between the trimmed V and J ends, which lost 4 bases and 0 bases, there was a span of 10 bases. The germline V gene has CDR1 MDHEN and CDR2 SYDVKM. The CDR3 DNA is TGTGCCAGCAGTTCGGCCCTTCCCTCCTACGAGCAGTACTTC. Its translation: CASSSALPSYEQYF.

V is TRBV25-1 and J is TRBJ2-1; no reliable D call. The CDR3 is 10 residues long. Germline V lookup: CDR1 MGHDK, CDR2 SYGVNS. V lost 4 bases and J lost 8, with 3 bases in between. CDR3 sequence reads: CASSGHEQFF. The CDR3 DNA is TGTGCCAGCAGTGGCCATGAGCAGTTCTTC.

This chain joins TRBV5-6 and TRBJ2-7, with TRBD2 as a possible D gene (6 bases). The CDR3 contains 15 residues. CDR1 is SGHDT, CDR2 YYEEEE, per germline. V was trimmed by 1 base and J by 2 bases, leaving 13 bases between them. CDR3 coding DNA: TGTGCCAGCAGCTTGTACGGGAGTACCCCCTACGAGCAGTACTTC. Its translation is CASSLYGSTPYEQYF.